The clone carrying this TCR beta chain was observed a handful of times. Trimming removed 5 bases from V and 3 bases from J; junction bases left unmatched: 3. The V gene's germline CDR1 is GTSNPN and CDR2 SVGIG (reference sequence). This CDR3 is 12 amino acids long. This entry belongs to a study of T cells in Graves' hyperthyroidism and ophthalmopathy. Amplified TCR beta CDR3 regions derived from RNA transcripts. When the TCR CDR3 underwent first-round RT-PCR, the HTBI primer set was used. TCRdb re-derived calls from the multiplex PCR reads in MiXCR, one entry per CDR3 protein. The sample lists about 720,000 distinct CDR3 sequences; less than 20% were seen once.

The sample consisted of blood. This clonotype was sampled from a young man with Graves' hyperthyroidism. The gene calls are TRBV30 and TRBJ1-2, with 7 bases matching TRBD1. The CDR3 spells CAWATGDYGYTF. CDR3 in DNA: TGTGCCTGGGCCACAGGGGACTATGGCTACACCTTC.